The 26 T cell receptor beta chains given below trace back to one sample, sequenced in a study of shared clonotypes between healthy human individuals. Naive CD8 cells, CD45RO-negative and positively selected for CCR7, excluded terminally differentiated effector memory CD45RA+ cells. Profiled with immunoSEQ multiplex PCR; TCRdb holds only in-frame clones, not every one. The sample lists 2 million to 2.5 million clones, about 93% seen once, with approximately 1.7% in the top ten. The source material was naive CD8+ T cells from PBMCs. These receptors were obtained from a man younger than 30 in good health. Some clones in this sample may be carry-over from other donors' samples.

The chain is built from TRBV28 and TRBJ2-1; 7 bases align to TRBD1. There are 14 residues in the CDR3. V was clipped by 3 bases and J by 7 bases; unmatched bases: 6. The germline gives CDR1 MDHEN, CDR2 SYDVKM. The CDR3 coding sequence is TGTGCCAGCAGTTTCACAGGGGCCTGGAATGAGCAGTTCTTC. Translating it yields CASSFTGAWNEQFF.

The chain carries TRBV28 and TRBJ2-1, with TRBD2 identical over 8 bases. The V gene's germline CDR1 is MDHEN and CDR2 SYDVKM. V was pared by 6 bases and J by 7 bases, with 8 bases of the junction left unmatched. The CDR3 is 14 amino acids. The chain's CDR3 is CASRGTSGGNEQFF. CDR3 DNA sequence: TGTGCCAGCAGGGGGACTAGTGGAGGTAATGAGCAGTTCTTC.

The chain recombines TRBV29-1 with TRBJ2-1; tentative D call: TRBD1 (6 bases). The V gene lost 6 bases and the J gene lost 3 bases, with 21 bases spanning the gap. Germline CDR1 reads SQVTM; CDR2 reads ANQGSEA. This CDR3 comprises 16 residues. This CDR3 reads CSVVGNQGLFYNEQFF. In nucleotides, the CDR3 is TGCAGCGTGGTAGGGAATCAGGGGCTATTCTACAATGAGCAGTTCTTC.

The V call is TRBV7-9, the J call TRBJ2-5; D is perhaps TRBD2 (6 bases). The V end lost 5 bases, the J end lost 4 bases, and 29 bases lay between the germline ends. Germline V gene data show CDR1 as SEHNR and CDR2 as FQNEAQ (reference sequence). The CDR3 extends over 19 amino acids. CDR3 in amino acids: CASSARGGGVGAQTETQYF. The CDR3, as DNA: TGTGCCAGCAGCGCTCGAGGAGGAGGGGTAGGAGCACAAACAGAGACCCAGTACTTC. The full variable domain, its missing parts supplied by reference TRBV7-9 and TRBJ2-5, is DTGVSQNPRHKITKRGQNVTFRCDPISEHNRLYWYRQTLGQGPEFLTYFQNEAQLEKSRLLSDRFSAERPKGSFSTLEIQRTEQGDSAMYLCASSARGGGVGAQTETQYFGPGTRLLVL.

The chain recombines TRBV21-1 with TRBJ1-1; the D call TRBD1 from the table was never checked on the DNA. TRBV21-1 is recorded as a pseudogene. The CDR3 runs 15 residues. CDR3 nucleotide sequence: TGTGCCAGTCCCAGACCACAGGGAGTTAGCACTGAAGCTTTCTTT. It translates to CASPRPQGVSTEAFF.

This clone was counted a single time. The chain combines TRBV7-8 with TRBJ1-5; D uncertain. V shed 1 base and J shed 7 bases, with 14 bases lying between them. Germline V lookup: CDR1 SGHVS, CDR2 FQNEAQ. This CDR3 is built from 15 residues. The CDR3 spells CASSLVGRSTQPQHF. CDR3 DNA sequence: TGTGCCAGCAGCTTAGTAGGAAGGTCCACCCAGCCCCAGCATTTT. The whole variable domain, filled in from reference TRBV7-8 and TRBJ1-5, reads GAGVSQSPRYKVAKRGQDVALRCDPISGHVSLFWYQQALGQGPEFLTYFQNEAQLDKSGLPSDRFFAERPEGSVSTLKIQRTQQEDSAVYLCASSLVGRSTQPQHFGDGTRLSIL.

The chain combines TRBV29-1 with TRBJ2-3, with D unresolved. The germline gives CDR1 SQVTM, CDR2 ANQGSEA. The CDR3 sequence is 10 residues long. Trimming removed 7 bases from V and 6 bases from J, with 8 bases in between. CDR3 bases: TGCAGCGCCAACCTGGATACGCAGTATTTT. Its protein product is CSANLDTQYF.

V usage is TRBV4-2 and J usage is TRBJ2-7; tentative D call: TRBD1 (5 bases). Deletions cut 4 bases from V and 1 base from J, with 17 bases between. The CDR3 runs to 16 residues. Germline V gives CDR1 LGHNA, CDR2 YNFKEQ. CDR3 bases: TGTGCCAGCAGCCCAGAGGTGTGGGGCCCTTCCTACGAGCAGTACTTC. Translating it yields CASSPEVWGPSYEQYF.

This clone showed up just once. The chain is built from TRBV19 and TRBJ1-4; 9 nucleotides align to TRBD1. V gave up 5 bases and J gave up 6 bases; unmatched junction bases: 4. The length of the CDR3 is 14 residues. CDR1 and CDR2 from the germline V gene are LNHDA and SQIVND (reference sequence). The CDR3 spells CASSDRDRDEKLFF. The CDR3 nucleotides read TGTGCCAGTAGTGACCGGGACAGGGATGAAAAACTGTTTTTT.

This chain connects TRBV28 to TRBJ2-5; D may correspond to TRBD1 or TRBD2 (6 bases each). The CDR3 covers 14 residues. Per the germline V gene, CDR1 is MDHEN and CDR2 is SYDVKM. V was pared by 4 bases and J by 1 base, with 10 bases between. The DNA for the CDR3 is TGTGCCAGCAGTTCTCGGGGGCCCCAAGAGACCCAGTACTTC. Amino acids: CASSSRGPQETQYF.

The chain joins TRBV10-1 to TRBJ2-5, with D possibly being TRBD1 or TRBD2 (5 bases each). The end of the DNA fits TRBJ2-7 better, so the J call may be wrong. Germline CDR1 reads WNHNN; CDR2 reads SYGVQD (reference sequence). The length of the CDR3 is 12 residues. CDR3 coding DNA: TGCGCCAGCAGACTTGAGGGGCGCGAGCAGTACTTC. Translating it yields CASRLEGREQYF.

The chain joins TRBV5-1 to TRBJ1-2, with TRBD1 as a possible D gene (6 bases). The CDR3 sequence is 13 residues long. V was shortened by 5 bases and J by 4 bases, with 12 bases between the two germline ends. In germline, CDR1 is SGHRS, CDR2 YFSETQ. Here the CDR3 DNA reads TGCGCCAGCAGGAACAGGGCTGGCTATGGCTACACCTTC. It codes for CASRNRAGYGYTF.

The chain joins TRBV5-1 to TRBJ1-4; TRBD1 aligns across 12 bases. This CDR3 is 18 amino acids long. Germline values: CDR1 SGHRS, CDR2 YFSETQ. J gave up 8 bases and V 3 bases, and 14 bases lay outside the gene matches. CDR3 bases: TGCGCCAGCAGCTGGGGACAGGGGGCGACCTTGGTGGACGAAAAACTGTTTTTT. The encoded protein is CASSWGQGATLVDEKLFF.

V usage is TRBV7-9 and J usage is TRBJ2-3; 8 bases map to TRBD2. The ends lost 1 base at V and 4 bases at J; junction bases unmatched: 7. Germline-derived CDR1 and CDR2 are SEHNR and FQNEAQ (reference sequence). The CDR3 sequence is 16 residues long. The CDR3 protein is CASSLVVAGGADTQYF. The CDR3 DNA is TGTGCCAGCAGCTTAGTTGTGGCGGGAGGCGCAGATACGCAGTATTTT. The full variable domain, rest sourced from reference TRBV7-9 and TRBJ2-3, is DTGVSQNPRHKITKRGQNVTFRCDPISEHNRLYWYRQTLGQGPEFLTYFQNEAQLEKSRLLSDRFSAERPKGSFSTLEIQRTEQGDSAMYLCASSLVVAGGADTQYFGPGTRLTVL.

A word on this clone: Different DNA sequences within this sample yield the same CDR3. V is TRBV27 and J is TRBJ2-7, with D perhaps TRBD1 (5 bases). The CDR3 length is 14 residues. CDR1 and CDR2 from the germline V gene are MNHEY and SMNVEV (reference sequence). The V gene lost 2 bases and the J gene lost 0 bases, with 8 bases spanning the gap. CDR3 amino acids: CASSLRQGSYEQYF. DNA of the CDR3: TGTGCCAGCAGTTTAAGGCAGGGCTCCTACGAGCAGTACTTC.

The genes are TRBV19 and TRBJ2-1; D is ambiguous. Germline CDR1 and CDR2: LNHDA and SQIVND (reference sequence). There are 15 residues in the CDR3. The ends were cut back, 5 bases at V and 0 bases at J, with 11 bases in the middle. CDR3 amino acids: CASSGPSVSYNEQFF. CDR3 sequence (DNA): TGTGCCAGTAGTGGCCCGAGCGTCTCCTACAATGAGCAGTTCTTC.

The rearrangement joins TRBV4-1 to TRBJ2-7; 14 bases align to TRBD2. CDR1 and CDR2 (germline): MGHRA, YSYEKL. With 4 bases clipped from V and 1 base from J, the junction kept 6 bases outside the gene matches. CDR3 length: 17 residues. In DNA, the CDR3 is TGCGCCAGCAGCCCGACTAGCGGGAGGGCCATTTCCTACGAGCAGTACTTC. Its translation: CASSPTSGRAISYEQYF.

The gene calls are TRBV7-9 and TRBJ2-3; perhaps TRBD1 as D (5 bases). This CDR3 has 14 residues. Germline loops: CDR1 SEHNR, CDR2 FQNEAQ (reference sequence). The V and J ends lost 4 bases and 2 bases respectively, with 10 bases between them. The CDR3 bases are TGTGCCAGCAGCTCGGACACCTACACAGATACGCAGTATTTT. This encodes CASSSDTYTDTQYF.

The chain has TRBV4-3 and TRBJ2-5; 11 bases are a match to TRBD2. The CDR3 length is 15 residues. Germline CDR1 LGHNA, CDR2 YSLEER. V shed 1 base, J shed 6 bases, and the junction held 4 bases outside the gene matches. CDR3 sequence reads: CASSQGLAGGKTQYF. The CDR3 DNA reads as TGCGCCAGCAGCCAAGGGCTAGCGGGAGGAAAGACCCAGTACTTC.

The table lists this clone with a count of one. The chain combines TRBV19 with TRBJ1-5; D not resolved. Germline V gene sequence: CDR1 LNHDA, CDR2 SQIVND (reference sequence). Trimming shortened V by 9 bases and J by 0 bases, and 9 bases separated the two germline ends. The CDR3 has 13 amino acids. The CDR3 here is CASQVNSNQPQHF. The CDR3 bases are TGTGCCAGCCAAGTAAATAGCAATCAGCCCCAGCATTTT. Filled out from reference TRBV19 and TRBJ1-5, the complete variable domain reads DGGITQSPKYLFRKEGQNVTLSCEQNLNHDAMYWYRQDPGQGLRLIYYSQIVNDFQKGDIAEGYSVSREKKESFPLTVTSAQKNPTAFYLCASQVNSNQPQHFGDGTRLSIL.

V and J are TRBV9 and TRBJ2-7, with 8 bases identical to TRBD2. Unmatched junction bases numbered 9, after V lost 0 bases and J lost 4 bases. This CDR3 region has 16 residues. CDR1 is SGDLS and CDR2 is YYNGEE in the germline V gene. The CDR3 is CASSVELAGPPYEQYF. CDR3 DNA sequence: TGTGCCAGCAGCGTAGAGCTAGCGGGCCCTCCATACGAGCAGTACTTC.

Note on this clone: Other DNA sequences in the same sample also yield this CDR3. This chain joins TRBV27 and TRBJ2-7; D remains ambiguous. This CDR3 comprises 12 residues. Germline-derived CDR1 and CDR2 are MNHEY and SMNVEV (reference sequence). The V gene lost 5 bases and the J gene lost 0 bases, with 5 bases spanning the gap. The CDR3 sequence: CASSPGSYEQYF. The CDR3 coding sequence is TGTGCCAGCAGTCCTGGCTCCTACGAGCAGTACTTC.

The chain couples TRBV29-1 to TRBJ2-7; 10 nucleotides line up with TRBD1. The CDR3 totals 14 residues. CDR1 and CDR2 from the germline V gene are SQVTM and ANQGSEA. With 6 bases clipped from V and 2 bases from J, the junction kept 7 bases outside the gene matches. CDR3 region: CSVGGGTGAYEQYF. The CDR3 DNA is TGCAGCGTGGGGGGAGGGACAGGGGCCTACGAGCAGTACTTC.

The chain is built from TRBV6-8 and TRBJ2-1; D remains unclear. Germline V gives CDR1 MNHGY, CDR2 SAAAGT. Trimming cost V 10 bases and J 10 bases, with 5 bases left between them. The CDR3 length is 8 residues. This chain's CDR3 is CATQEQFF. As DNA, the CDR3 is TGTGCCACGCAAGAGCAGTTCTTC.

J is TRBJ1-3 and V is TRBV7-8; D remains unclear. From germline, CDR1 is SGHVS and CDR2 FQNEAQ. There are 14 residues in the CDR3. The V end lost 3 bases, the J end lost 1 base, and 7 bases lay between the germline ends. CDR3 amino acids: CASSLVASGNTIYF. The CDR3 nucleotides are TGTGCCAGCAGCTTGGTAGCGTCTGGAAACACCATATATTTT.

This clone was seen once. This rearrangement joins TRBV28 to TRBJ1-5; perhaps TRBD1 as D (5 bases). This CDR3 has 18 amino acids. From germline, CDR1 is MDHEN and CDR2 SYDVKM. The V end was cut by 2 bases, the J end by 4 bases, with 21 bases between. This chain's CDR3 is CASSLRQGHIPTNQPQHF. CDR3 coding DNA: TGTGCCAGCAGTTTACGGCAGGGCCATATCCCCACAAATCAGCCCCAGCATTTT.